The 26 T cell receptor beta chains listed next were all sequenced from one sample in a study of blood T cells in healthy people across ages. Primers used in a second PCR of about 7 to 12 cycles were a sample-barcoded 5' primer and a J-beta primer mix. TCRdb reanalysed the 5' RACE reads using MiXCR and keeps one entry per CDR3 protein. The sample holds roughly 1,100,000 distinct CDR3 sequences, almost 25% seen once. This sample was also put to use in a study of T cells of mothers and their children.

Sequenced material: blood. These TCRs come from a girl aged 2 to 9 in good health.

The chain has TRBV4-1 and TRBJ1-2; D perhaps matches TRBD1 (6 bases). Germline V gene lookup returns CDR1 MGHRA and CDR2 YSYEKL. The CDR3 has 16 residues. V lost 1 base, J lost 3 bases, and 15 bases lay in between. This CDR3 is CASSQASGVPYYGYTF. In DNA, the CDR3 is TGCGCCAGCAGCCAAGCGTCAGGGGTCCCTTACTATGGCTACACCTTC.

The J gene is TRBJ1-4, the V gene TRBV11-2, with no clear D. Trimming removed 4 bases at V and 8 bases at J, with 14 bases between. This CDR3 has 14 residues. Germline CDR1 and CDR2: SGHAT and FQNNGV. CDR3 region: CASSSTTGREKLFF. The CDR3 region has the DNA TGTGCCAGCAGCTCAACTACGGGTCGAGAAAAACTGTTTTTT.

This clonotype was picked up one time. Written as DNA, the CDR3 is TGCGCCAGCAGTCCCACTGGGGGCGTGAACGAGCAGTACTTC. Its translation: CASSPTGGVNEQYF. The chain recombines TRBV5-1 with TRBJ2-7; possible D gene TRBD1, 6 bases. Germline loops: CDR1 SGHRS, CDR2 YFSETQ. V dropped 5 bases and J dropped 5 bases, with 17 bases sitting between them. This CDR3 comprises 14 residues.

This clonotype came up a few times. The J gene is TRBJ2-1, the V gene TRBV5-5; 10 bases agree with TRBD2. The germline CDR1 and CDR2 sequences are SGHKS and YYEKEE (reference sequence). The CDR3 loop spans 18 amino acids. The junction had 15 bases not matched to a gene; V was cut back by 4 bases and J by 5 bases. The CDR3 protein is CASSRRGLAGVPHNEQFF. CDR3 DNA: TGTGCCAGCAGCCGCAGGGGGCTAGCGGGAGTTCCCCACAATGAGCAGTTCTTC.

The V call is TRBV29-1, the J call TRBJ2-4; D is perhaps TRBD2 (6 bases). The germline V and J ends were trimmed by 3 bases and 7 bases, with 16 bases remaining between them. Germline lookup yields CDR1 SQVTM and CDR2 ANQGSEA. CDR3 size: 14 residues. The CDR3 DNA follows: TGCAGCGTTGAGGTGACCGGGAGTATCAACATTCAGTACTTC. This translates into CSVEVTGSINIQYF. Full variable domain (outside the CDR3, taken from reference TRBV29-1 and TRBJ2-4): SAVISQKPSRDICQRGTSLTIQCQVDSQVTMMFWYRQQPGQSLTLIATANQGSEATYESGFVIDKFPISRPNLTFSTLTVSNMSPEDSSIYLCSVEVTGSINIQYFGAGTRLSVL.

This clonotype was seen only once. This rearrangement joins TRBV6-6 to TRBJ2-3, with D possibly being TRBD2 (5 bases). This CDR3 contains 15 residues. Trimming shortened V by 5 bases and J by 1 base, and 13 bases separated the two germline ends. Germline CDR1 MNHNY, CDR2 SVGAGI (reference sequence). The CDR3 bases are TGTGCCAGCAGTCTCAATCTCGGGGGCACAGATACGCAGTATTTT. Amino acids: CASSLNLGGTDTQYF.

The table lists this clonotype with a few counts. V gene TRBV6-2 or TRBV6-3 combines with J gene TRBJ2-5; the D gene could be TRBD1 or TRBD2 (6 bases each). The last part of the DNA fits TRBJ2-7 better; the J call may be wrong. The CDR3 contains 16 residues. The germline CDR1 and CDR2 sequences are MNHEY and SVGEGT. CDR3: CASSLLGGGNSYEQYF. The CDR3 nucleotides read TGTGCCAGCAGCCTCCTGGGGGGCGGGAACTCCTACGAGCAGTACTTC.

This clonotype turned up a few times. The chain combines TRBV15 with TRBJ1-1; D is unclear. The length of the CDR3 is 12 residues. The germline V gene encodes CDR1 LNHNV and CDR2 YYDKDF (reference sequence). The ends were cut back, 1 base at V and 10 bases at J, with 10 bases in the middle. The CDR3 bases are TGTGCCACCAGCAGAGCCAACCAAGCAGCTTTCTTT. Protein product: CATSRANQAAFF.

This clonotype has more than one count but fewer than ten. The chain joins TRBV5-1 to TRBJ2-3; 7 bases fit TRBD2. The V gene end was trimmed by 2 bases and the J gene end by 2 bases; junction bases not matched to a gene: 2. Germline V gene lookup returns CDR1 SGHRS and CDR2 YFSETQ. This CDR3 comprises 14 residues. The CDR3 DNA is TGCGCCAGCAGCTTCGGGAGGAACACAGATACGCAGTATTTT. Translation gives CASSFGRNTDTQYF.

This clonotype was found many times. The V and J genes are TRBV5-5 and TRBJ2-1; D is uncertain. The CDR3 is 15 amino acids. Germline CDR1 and CDR2: SGHKS and YYEKEE (reference sequence). Trimming shortened V by 0 bases and J by 0 bases, and 7 bases separated the two germline ends. The CDR3 loop is CASSLDPGSYNEQFF. The CDR3 region has the DNA TGTGCCAGCAGCTTGGATCCGGGCTCCTACAATGAGCAGTTCTTC.

The CDR3 reads CASSIVTTGGSGYTF. DNA for the CDR3: TGTGCCAGCAGCATAGTAACGACAGGAGGAAGTGGCTACACCTTC. The chain combines TRBV5-6 with TRBJ1-2; possible D gene TRBD1, 6 bases. There are 15 residues in the CDR3. Germline CDR1 and CDR2: SGHDT and YYEEEE. V lost 4 bases, J lost 7 bases, and 20 bases lay in between.

This clonotype was observed a few times. The V gene is TRBV4-1, the J gene TRBJ1-6, with unresolved D. V lost 2 bases and J 1 base, leaving 15 bases between the germline ends. This CDR3 is 18 amino acids long. CDR1 is MGHRA and CDR2 is YSYEKL in the germline V gene. For the CDR3, the DNA is TGCGCCAGCAGCCAATTTAAGGGCCCAAGGTCCTATAATTCACCCCTCCACTTT. Translated: CASSQFKGPRSYNSPLHF.

This clonotype was counted between two and nine times. The rearrangement joins TRBV5-1 to TRBJ2-7, with a weak D call TRBD1 (5 bases). Germline-derived CDR1 and CDR2 are SGHRS and YFSETQ. The CDR3 extends over 11 amino acids. Trimming shortened V by 6 bases and J by 7 bases, and 11 bases separated the two germline ends. This CDR3 is CASTLGEEQYF. The CDR3 nucleotides read TGCGCCAGCACGTTAGGGGAAGAGCAGTACTTC.

In this sample, this clonotype turned up a few times. The chain links TRBV6-1 to TRBJ2-7; weak D call: TRBD1 (6 bases). The CDR3 is 15 residues long. V was pared by 2 bases and J by 3 bases, with 14 bases between. From germline, CDR1 is MNHNS and CDR2 SASEGT. The CDR3: CASSEQDRPYYEQYF. Here the CDR3 DNA reads TGTGCCAGCAGTGAACAAGACAGGCCCTACTACGAGCAGTACTTC.

This clonotype came up many times. An end of the junction does not agree with germline; a read error may underlie this. The chain combines TRBV4-2 with TRBJ2-5; D is possibly TRBD1 (5 bases). CDR3 length equals 12 residues. Germline V gives CDR1 LGHNA, CDR2 YNFKEQ. The CDR3 protein is CASSQSGETQYF. CDR3 DNA sequence: TGCGCCAGCAGCCAATCAGGGGAGACCCAGTACTTC.

The chain uses TRBV9 and TRBJ2-2, with D unclear. V was shortened by 3 bases and J by 5 bases, with 5 bases between the two germline ends. This CDR3 is 12 amino acids long. Germline lookup yields CDR1 SGDLS and CDR2 YYNGEE. The CDR3 is CASSEETGELFF. The CDR3 DNA sequence: TGTGCCAGCAGCGAGGAAACCGGGGAGCTGTTTTTT.

The chain has TRBV20-1 and TRBJ2-4; 10 bases are a match to TRBD1. The CDR3 covers 20 residues. V shed 3 bases and J 0 bases; nucleotides not matched to a gene: 17. Germline V gene sequence: CDR1 DFQATT, CDR2 SNEGSKA (reference sequence). CDR3 residues: CSASGPGRDRGIPAKNIQYF. The CDR3 nucleotides are TGCAGTGCTAGTGGGCCGGGTCGGGACAGGGGAATACCAGCCAAAAACATTCAGTACTTC.

This clonotype was found a few times. The chain has TRBV27 and TRBJ2-1; 15 bases are shared with TRBD2. Unmatched junction bases numbered 5, after V lost 6 bases and J lost 2 bases. Germline CDR1 is MNHEY and CDR2 is SMNVEV (reference sequence). The CDR3 extends over 17 amino acids. The CDR3 DNA is TGTGCCAGCAGCCCCTGGACTAGCGGGAGGGCCTACAATGAGCAGTTCTTC. Protein: CASSPWTSGRAYNEQFF.

The sample holds a few counts of this clonotype. The chain links TRBV20-1 to TRBJ2-5, with D perhaps given as TRBD1 or TRBD2 (5 bases each). The CDR3 spans 13 residues. CDR1 and CDR2 from the germline V gene are DFQATT and SNEGSKA (reference sequence). Trimming took 6 bases from V and 5 from J, leaving 16 bases between them. In nucleotides, the CDR3 is TGCAGTGCGAGAAGACGGGACGGGGAGACCCAGTACTTC. Protein sequence: CSARRRDGETQYF.

This clonotype appeared a few times. J is TRBJ1-1 and V is TRBV12-3 or TRBV12-4; no definite D call. This CDR3 is 14 amino acids long. V was trimmed by 7 bases and J by 4 bases, leaving 16 bases between them. The CDR3 protein is CASISGERGTEAFF. CDR3 nucleotides: TGTGCCAGCATCTCGGGTGAGCGAGGCACTGAAGCTTTCTTT.

This chain uses TRBV5-1 with TRBJ2-2; 15 bases are a match to TRBD2. The V gene end was trimmed by 4 bases and the J gene end by 4 bases; junction bases not matched to a gene: 11. CDR1 SGHRS and CDR2 YFSETQ come from the germline V gene. The CDR3 length is 19 residues. DNA of the CDR3: TGCGCCAGCAGCCCTCCCGGACTAGCGGGGGGGCAGTTCACCGGGGAGCTGTTTTTT. Protein product: CASSPPGLAGGQFTGELFF.

This clonotype showed up just a few times. The V and J genes are TRBV5-1 and TRBJ2-5, with D unresolved. The better agreement between TRBJ2-1 and the DNA end casts doubt on the J call. Germline V lookup: CDR1 SGHRS, CDR2 YFSETQ. The CDR3 is made up of 13 amino acids. DNA for the CDR3: TGCGCCAGCAGCGCTGGCCAATGGAATGAGCAGTTCTTC. The encoded protein is CASSAGQWNEQFF.

This clonotype was counted between two and nine times. This sequence joins TRBV15 and TRBJ1-4; D is undetermined. Trimming shortened V by 3 bases and J by 0 bases, and 14 bases separated the two germline ends. This CDR3 is built from 17 residues. CDR1 and CDR2 from the germline V gene are LNHNV and YYDKDF (reference sequence). CDR3 loop: CATSSSPRRSTNEKLFF. The CDR3 DNA is TGTGCCACCAGCAGTTCTCCTCGGCGGTCAACTAATGAAAAACTGTTTTTT. The full variable domain, its missing parts supplied by reference TRBV15 and TRBJ1-4, is DAMVIQNPRYQVTQFGKPVTLSCSQTLNHNVMYWYQQKSSQAPKLLFHYYDKDFNNEADTPDNFQSRRPNTSFCFLDIRSPGLGDTAMYLCATSSSPRRSTNEKLFFGSGTQLSVL.

The chain combines TRBV29-1 with TRBJ2-7, with D unclear. This CDR3 is 12 amino acids long. Germline CDR1 and CDR2: SQVTM and ANQGSEA. Between the trimmed V and J ends, which lost 3 bases and 2 bases, there was a span of 8 bases. The CDR3 loop is CSVEAGTYEQYF. The CDR3 DNA sequence: TGCAGCGTTGAGGCTGGGACCTACGAGCAGTACTTC.

This clonotype showed up just a few times. The chain links TRBV7-2 to TRBJ2-5; D could derive from TRBD1 or TRBD2 (5 bases each). The J call could be wrong; TRBJ2-7 is a better fit for the DNA end. The CDR3 sequence is 14 residues long. Germline V gene data show CDR1 as SGHTA and CDR2 as FQGNSA. For the CDR3, the DNA is TGTGCCAGCAGCTCCCGGGACCGGAGGTCCGAGCAGTACTTC. It encodes CASSSRDRRSEQYF.

The chain carries TRBV19 and TRBJ1-5; D is uncertain. Between the trimmed V and J ends, which lost 6 bases and 5 bases, there was a span of 8 bases. The germline V gene encodes CDR1 LNHDA and CDR2 SQIVND (reference sequence). The CDR3 is 12 residues long. CDR3 nucleotides: TGTGCCAGTAGACAAGGGTATCAGCCCCAGCATTTT. This sequence encodes CASRQGYQPQHF.